These 16 T cell receptor beta chains came from one sample sequenced in a study of blood T cell repertoires in COVID-19. The data were produced by immunoSEQ multiplex PCR, yet TCRdb's version contains in-frame clones alone and is incomplete. The sample consists of fewer than 300,000 clones, about 88% of them appearing once. The specimen sequenced was peripheral blood. These receptors all stem from a woman in her 40s who had recovered from COVID-19.

This rearrangement joins TRBV5-4 to TRBJ2-1; D perhaps matches TRBD2 (5 bases). The CDR3 is made up of 14 amino acids. With 4 bases removed from V and 7 bases from J, the gap between germline ends came to 15 bases. Germline V gene data show CDR1 as SGHNT and CDR2 as YYREEE (reference sequence). CDR3 residues: CASSPSGVRNEQFF. The CDR3 bases are TGTGCCAGCAGCCCCTCCGGGGTGAGGAATGAGCAGTTCTTC.

This chain connects TRBV5-1 to TRBJ2-5, with TRBD2 matching over 7 bases. The CDR3 spans 16 residues. With 4 bases clipped from V and 5 bases from J, the junction kept 14 bases outside the gene matches. Germline CDR1 reads SGHRS; CDR2 reads YFSETQ. The chain's CDR3 is CASSRLGGSLGETQYF. CDR3 bases: TGCGCCAGCAGCCGGTTGGGCGGGAGCCTCGGGGAGACCCAGTACTTC. The whole variable domain, filled in from reference TRBV5-1 and TRBJ2-5, reads KAGVTQTPRYLIKTRGQQVTLSCSPISGHRSVSWYQQTPGQGLQFLFEYFSETQRNKGNFPGRFSGRQFSNSRSEMNVSTLELGDSALYLCASSRLGGSLGETQYFGPGTRLLVL.

The chain has TRBV7-2 and TRBJ1-3; D perhaps matches TRBD1 (6 bases). From germline, CDR1 is SGHTA and CDR2 FQGNSA. Deletions cut 5 bases from V and 7 bases from J, with 18 bases between. The CDR3 has 15 amino acids. In DNA form, the CDR3 reads TGTGCCAGCAGCCCGGGCGGGGGCTGGGGGAACACCATATATTTT. This gives the protein CASSPGGGWGNTIYF.

The gene calls are TRBV7-2 and TRBJ1-1; no reliable D call. Trimming pared 7 bases from V and 0 bases from J, leaving 15 bases between. Germline loops: CDR1 SGHTA, CDR2 FQGNSA. The CDR3 runs 15 residues. CDR3 nucleotides: TGTGCCAGCACACATGGAGGGCTGTTGAACACTGAAGCTTTCTTT. The encoded protein is CASTHGGLLNTEAFF. The full variable domain, rest sourced from reference TRBV7-2 and TRBJ1-1, is GAGVSQSPSNKVTEKGKDVELRCDPISGHTALYWYRQSLGQGLEFLIYFQGNSAPDKSGLPSDRFSAERTGGSVSTLTIQRTQQEDSAVYLCASTHGGLLNTEAFFGQGTRLTVV.

The chain couples TRBV5-6 to TRBJ1-2; 8 bases match TRBD1. V lost 4 bases and J lost 0; bases outside the gene matches: 5. The germline CDR1 and CDR2 sequences are SGHDT and YYEEEE. The CDR3 loop spans 15 amino acids. CDR3 sequence: CASSHDRGPNYGYTF. CDR3 DNA: TGTGCCAGCAGCCACGACAGGGGACCTAACTATGGCTACACCTTC. Drawing the rest from reference TRBV5-6 and TRBJ1-2, the complete variable domain is DAGVTQSPTHLIKTRGQQVTLRCSPKSGHDTVSWYQQALGQGPQFIFQYYEEEERQRGNFPDRFSGHQFPNYSSELNVNALLLGDSALYLCASSHDRGPNYGYTFGSGTRLTVV.

This clone was counted only a few times. The chain employs TRBV7-9 and TRBJ2-7; TRBD1 might be the D (6 bases). This CDR3 has 11 residues. The germline gives CDR1 SEHNR, CDR2 FQNEAQ (reference sequence). Trimming removed 5 bases from V and 8 bases from J, with 10 bases in between. The CDR3 DNA is TGTGCCAGCAGCGTAGGACAGCAGCAGTACTTC. It yields the protein CASSVGQQQYF.

The DNA for the CDR3 is TGTGCCAGCAGCGTGACTAGCTACGAGCAGTACTTC. Translated, it gives CASSVTSYEQYF. This sequence joins TRBV5-6 and TRBJ2-7; the D gene is possibly TRBD2 (6 bases). The CDR3 covers 12 residues. Germline values: CDR1 SGHDT, CDR2 YYEEEE. With 4 bases removed from V and 3 bases from J, the gap between germline ends came to 8 bases.

The CDR3 DNA reads as TGTGCCTCGGCCCTAGCGGGAAGCACAGATACGCAGTATTTT. Translated: CASALAGSTDTQYF. This chain links TRBV30 with TRBJ2-3; TRBD2 agrees at 9 bases. Germline V gene lookup returns CDR1 GTSNPN and CDR2 SVGIG (reference sequence). Unmatched junction bases numbered 5, after V lost 7 bases and J lost 0 bases. The CDR3 loop spans 14 amino acids.

The chain has TRBV6-7 and TRBJ1-1; the D is unclear. TRBV6-7 is recorded as an ORF, its role being uncertain. V was shortened by 7 bases and J by 0 bases, with 9 bases between the two germline ends. The CDR3 sequence is 13 residues long. CDR3 in DNA: TGTGCCAGCACGTCCGGTCTGAACACTGAAGCTTTCTTT. Translation gives CASTSGLNTEAFF.

The chain employs TRBV9 and TRBJ1-4, with 7 bases aligning to TRBD1. The CDR3 extends over 16 amino acids. V trimming: 3 bases; J trimming: 5 bases; junction bases outside the gene matches: 10. CDR1 is SGDLS and CDR2 is YYNGEE in the germline V gene. CDR3: CASSGQTGVGNEKLFF. The CDR3 DNA reads as TGTGCCAGCAGCGGACAAACAGGGGTGGGGAATGAAAAACTGTTTTTT.

The V and J genes are TRBV3-1 (or the pseudogene TRBV3-2) and TRBJ1-1; TRBD1 is a possible D gene (6 bases). Germline CDR1 and CDR2: LGHDT and YNNKEL (reference sequence). The CDR3 extends over 12 amino acids. CDR3 loop: CGCRGPNTEAFF. The CDR3 DNA is TGTGGGTGCAGGGGCCCGAACACTGAAGCTTTCTTT.

This clone was picked up one time. The rearrangement uses TRBV3-1 (or the pseudogene TRBV3-2) and TRBJ2-1, with 12 bases identical to TRBD2. The CDR3 runs 16 residues. Germline CDR1 reads LGHDT; CDR2 reads YNNKEL (reference sequence). Trimming removed 4 bases from V and 4 bases from J; junction bases left unmatched: 5. The DNA for the CDR3 is TGTGCCAGCAGCCCCCTAGCGGGAGGGGGGTACAATGAGCAGTTCTTC. Encoded protein: CASSPLAGGGYNEQFF.

The chain has TRBV6-2 or TRBV6-3 and TRBJ2-1; D is unclear. The CDR3 has 13 residues. Trimming left V 0 bases short and J 13 bases short, with 13 bases between. Looked up from germline, CDR1 is MNHEY and CDR2 is SVGEGT. The CDR3 DNA is TGTGCCAGCAGTTACTCGAGAGGAAGAGTTCAGTTCTTC. It codes for CASSYSRGRVQFF.

The V gene is TRBV3-1 (or the pseudogene TRBV3-2), the J gene TRBJ1-2; D gene unclear. The CDR3 runs 14 residues. Deletions cut 4 bases from V and 0 bases from J, with 9 bases between. Germline V gene sequence: CDR1 LGHDT, CDR2 YNNKEL (reference sequence). CDR3 nucleotide sequence: TGTGCCAGCAGCCCTGGGCGAGCTAACTATGGCTACACCTTC. Protein product: CASSPGRANYGYTF.

V is TRBV4-2 and J is TRBJ2-7, with D possibly TRBD2 on 5 matching bases. Trimming stripped 1 base from V and 3 bases from J, with 7 bases between. The CDR3 is made up of 13 amino acids. Per the germline V gene, CDR1 is LGHNA and CDR2 is YNFKEQ. The CDR3 bases are TGTGCCAGCAGCCAAGCCCGGGGCTACGAGCAGTACTTC. Protein: CASSQARGYEQYF.

This chain uses TRBV9 with TRBJ2-7, with 11 bases matching TRBD2. V gave up 4 bases and J gave up 5 bases; unmatched junction bases: 5. The CDR3 extends over 14 amino acids. Germline V gene data show CDR1 as SGDLS and CDR2 as YYNGEE. CDR3 sequence reads: CASSTSGSRHEQYF. The CDR3 bases are TGTGCCAGCAGCACTAGCGGGAGTCGGCACGAGCAGTACTTC.